This paragraph covers one T cell receptor (beta chain) sequence. These data are taken from a study of blood T cell repertoires in COVID-19. The authors' processing: Reference gene primer amplification yielded estimated nucleated cell counts. Assay used: immunoSEQ multiplex PCR; TCRdb lists only in-frame clones, some missing. D and trimming come from the DNA, and the V and J calls and clone size come from that table. The sample yields approximately 500,000 clones, approximately 92% seen once. The V gene end was trimmed by 4 bases and the J gene end by 1 base; junction bases not matched to a gene: 12. Germline values: CDR1 LGHDT, CDR2 YNNKEL (reference sequence). This CDR3 is built from 17 residues. Seattle researchers signed up patients amid active infection and tracked them longitudinally.

Sequencing was done on a sample of peripheral blood. This sequence joins TRBV3-1 (or the pseudogene TRBV3-2) and TRBJ1-1; 7 nucleotides line up with TRBD1. The origin of this receptor is a man aged 18 to 30 with COVID-19, enrolled during active disease. CDR3: CASSPGQVGARNTEAFF. The DNA for the CDR3 is TGTGCCAGCAGCCCCGGACAGGTCGGCGCAAGGAACACTGAAGCTTTCTTT.